This TCR beta chain is from a study of blood T cell repertoires in COVID-19. Method: immunoSEQ multiplex PCR; TCRdb's copy keeps in-frame clones and lacks some. The data show about 390,000 clones, 87% seen once. With 0 bases removed from V and 3 bases from J, the gap between germline ends came to 21 bases. The CDR3 spans 20 residues. Germline V gene sequence: CDR1 LGHNA, CDR2 YSLEER. The V call is TRBV4-3, the J call TRBJ2-6; D is possibly TRBD1 (6 bases). The specimen sequenced was PBMCs or T cells enriched from blood (not recorded which). This clonotype was sampled from a woman aged 45-60 years who had recovered from COVID-19. CDR3 residues: CASSQDSPGQNFRGANVLTF. CDR3 DNA sequence: TGCGCCAGCAGCCAAGATTCGCCCGGACAGAATTTCCGTGGGGCCAACGTCCTGACTTTC.